This TCR beta chain derives from a study of blood T cell repertoires in COVID-19. Clones were sequenced by immunoSEQ multiplex PCR, and TCRdb holds only the in-frame ones, with some missing. The sample yields about 200,000 clones, approximately 83% seen once. CDR3 length equals 15 residues. Germline V gene sequence: CDR1 MNHNY, CDR2 SVGAGI (reference sequence). Trimming left V 5 bases short and J 4 bases short, with 14 bases between. The source of this sequence is a man between 35 and 55 years old with acute or convalescent COVID-19. The chain couples TRBV6-6 to TRBJ1-4; possible D gene TRBD1, 5 bases. Sequenced sample: peripheral blood. The DNA for the CDR3 is TGTGCCAGCAGTGGTCGACAGCGTATTAATGAAAAACTGTTTTTT. Translating it yields CASSGRQRINEKLFF.